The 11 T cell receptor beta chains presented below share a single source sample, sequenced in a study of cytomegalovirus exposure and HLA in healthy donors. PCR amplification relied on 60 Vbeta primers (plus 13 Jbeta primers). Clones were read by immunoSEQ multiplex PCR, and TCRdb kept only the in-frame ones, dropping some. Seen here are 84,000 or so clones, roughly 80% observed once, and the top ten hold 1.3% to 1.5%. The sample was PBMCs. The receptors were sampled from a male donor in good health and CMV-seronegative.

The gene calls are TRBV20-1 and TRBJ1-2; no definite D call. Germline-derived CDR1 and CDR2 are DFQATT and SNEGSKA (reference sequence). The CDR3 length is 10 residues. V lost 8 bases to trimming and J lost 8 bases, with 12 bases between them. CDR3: CSLRAHGYTF. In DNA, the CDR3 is TGCAGTCTTCGAGCGCACGGCTACACCTTC.

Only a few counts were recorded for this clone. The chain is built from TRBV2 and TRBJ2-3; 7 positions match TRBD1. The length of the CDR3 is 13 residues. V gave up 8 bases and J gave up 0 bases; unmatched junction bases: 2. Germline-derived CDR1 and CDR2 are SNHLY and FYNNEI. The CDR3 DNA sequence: TGTGCCAGCTCGGACAGGAGCACAGATACGCAGTATTTT. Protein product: CASSDRSTDTQYF.

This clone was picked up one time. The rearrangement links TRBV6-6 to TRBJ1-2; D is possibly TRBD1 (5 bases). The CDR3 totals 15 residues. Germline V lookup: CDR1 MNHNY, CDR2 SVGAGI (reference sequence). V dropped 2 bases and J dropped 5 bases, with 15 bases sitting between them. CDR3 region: CASSYSQGRRYGYTF. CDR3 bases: TGTGCCAGCAGTTACAGTCAGGGCAGGCGATATGGCTACACCTTC.

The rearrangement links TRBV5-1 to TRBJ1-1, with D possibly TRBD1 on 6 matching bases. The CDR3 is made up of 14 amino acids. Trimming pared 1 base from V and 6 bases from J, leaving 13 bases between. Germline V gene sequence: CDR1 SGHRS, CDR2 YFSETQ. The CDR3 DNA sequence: TGCGCCAGCAGCTTGCAGGGGACAAGGTCTGAAGCTTTCTTT. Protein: CASSLQGTRSEAFF.

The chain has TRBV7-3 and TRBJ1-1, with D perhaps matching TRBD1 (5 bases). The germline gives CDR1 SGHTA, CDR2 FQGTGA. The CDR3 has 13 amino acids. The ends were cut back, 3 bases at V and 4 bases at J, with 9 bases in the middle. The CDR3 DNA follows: TGTGCCAGCAGCTTTGGGACTGGCACTGAAGCTTTCTTT. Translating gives CASSFGTGTEAFF.

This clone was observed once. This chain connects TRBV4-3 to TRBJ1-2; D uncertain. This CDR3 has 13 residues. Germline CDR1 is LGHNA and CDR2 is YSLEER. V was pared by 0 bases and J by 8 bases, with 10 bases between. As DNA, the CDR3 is TGCGCCAGCAGCCAAGAAATCAGCGAGGGCTACACCTTC. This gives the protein CASSQEISEGYTF.

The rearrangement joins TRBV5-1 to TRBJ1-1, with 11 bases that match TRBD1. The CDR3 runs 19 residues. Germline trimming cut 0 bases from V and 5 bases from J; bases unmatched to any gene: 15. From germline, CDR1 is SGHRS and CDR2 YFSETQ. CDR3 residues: CASSLAGGRDRGFVTEAFF. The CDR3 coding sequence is TGCGCCAGCAGCTTGGCCGGGGGTAGGGACAGGGGGTTTGTTACTGAAGCTTTCTTT.

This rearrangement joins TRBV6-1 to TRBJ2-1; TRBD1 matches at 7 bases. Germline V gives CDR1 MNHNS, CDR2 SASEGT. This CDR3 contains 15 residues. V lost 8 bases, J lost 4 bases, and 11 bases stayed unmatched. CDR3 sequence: CASRAAGTAYNEQFF. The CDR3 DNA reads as TGTGCCAGCCGAGCTGCTGGGACAGCGTACAATGAGCAGTTCTTC.

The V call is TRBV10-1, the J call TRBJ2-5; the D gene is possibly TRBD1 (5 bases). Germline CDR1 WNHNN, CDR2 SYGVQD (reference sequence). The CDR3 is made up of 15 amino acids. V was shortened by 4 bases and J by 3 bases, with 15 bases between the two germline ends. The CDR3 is CASSAGRAEEETQYF. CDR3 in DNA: TGCGCCAGCAGTGCGGGCAGGGCGGAAGAAGAGACCCAGTACTTC.

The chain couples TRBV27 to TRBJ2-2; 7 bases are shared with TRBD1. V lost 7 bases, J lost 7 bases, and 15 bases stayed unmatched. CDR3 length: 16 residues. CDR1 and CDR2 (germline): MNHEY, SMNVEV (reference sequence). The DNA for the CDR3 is TGTGCCAGCACCGTAGATCAGACAGGGCAGAACGGGGAGCTGTTTTTT. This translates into CASTVDQTGQNGELFF.

The CDR3 DNA is TGTGCCAGCAGCGTAGGTGCAGGCGACAATGAGCAGTTCTTC. This gives the protein CASSVGAGDNEQFF. The genes are TRBV9 and TRBJ2-1; no firm D call. Germline CDR1 is SGDLS and CDR2 is YYNGEE. This CDR3 comprises 14 residues. V lost 0 bases and J 5 bases, leaving 9 bases between the germline ends. Using reference TRBV9 and TRBJ2-1 for the parts outside the CDR3, the full variable domain is DSGVTQTPKHLITATGQRVTLRCSPRSGDLSVYWYQQSLDQGLQFLIQYYNGEERAKGNILERFSAQQFPDLHSELNLSSLELGDSALYFCASSVGAGDNEQFFGPGTRLTVL.